This T cell receptor beta chain came from a study of blood T cell repertoires in COVID-19. Study context: Sites in the United States, Italy and Spain provided acute and convalescent COVID-19 samples. The analysed material was cDNA or gDNA that came from T cells, B-cell-depleted T cells, or PBMCs.

In the original processing: Counts of nucleated cells, estimated from reference gene primer amplification, were obtained. Repertoires were generated with immunoSEQ multiplex PCR, while TCRdb's copy carries only in-frame clones and drops some. V and J calls and clone size are given by that table; D and trimming were obtained from the DNA. The sample yields over 200,000 clones, 80% to 85% seen once. CDR1 and CDR2 from the germline V gene are KGHSH and LQKENI. CDR3 length equals 16 residues. V shed 4 bases, J shed 7 bases, and the junction held 12 bases outside the gene matches. Input material: peripheral blood. This receptor was obtained from a woman aged 80 or over with active or convalescent COVID-19. V gene TRBV18 combines with J gene TRBJ2-4; 8 nucleotides agree with TRBD2. CDR3 sequence: CASSLGSSGNSNIQYF. For the CDR3, the DNA is TGTGCCAGCTCACTAGGAAGTAGCGGGAACTCGAACATTCAGTACTTC.